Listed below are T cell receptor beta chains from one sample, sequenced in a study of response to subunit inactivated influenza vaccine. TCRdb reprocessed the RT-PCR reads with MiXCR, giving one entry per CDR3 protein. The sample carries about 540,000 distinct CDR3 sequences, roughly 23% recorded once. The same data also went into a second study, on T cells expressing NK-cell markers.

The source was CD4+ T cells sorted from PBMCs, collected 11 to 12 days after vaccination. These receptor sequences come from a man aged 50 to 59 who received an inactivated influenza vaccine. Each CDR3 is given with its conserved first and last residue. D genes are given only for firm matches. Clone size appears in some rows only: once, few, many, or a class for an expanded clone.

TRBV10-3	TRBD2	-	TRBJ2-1	CAISESIRGSRGNEQFF	TGTGCCATCAGTGAGTCGATACGCGGGAGTCGAGGAAATGAGCAGTTCTTC
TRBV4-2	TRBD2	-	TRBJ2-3	CASSQERVSAGGADTQYF	TGTGCCAGCAGCCAAGAGAGGGTTTCAGCGGGGGGGGCAGATACGCAGTATTTT
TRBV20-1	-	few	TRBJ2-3	CSARDGLTDTQYF	TGCAGTGCTAGAGATGGTCTCACAGATACGCAGTATTTT
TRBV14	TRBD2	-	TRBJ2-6	CASSQGLPLAGANVLTF	TGTGCCAGCAGCCAGGGACTACCCCTGGCTGGGGCCAACGTCCTGACTTTC
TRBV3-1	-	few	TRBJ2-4	CASSPGTKNIQYF	TGTGCCAGCAGCCCCGGGACCAAAAACATTCAGTACTTC
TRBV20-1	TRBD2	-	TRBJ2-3	CSAGGAGDGTDTQYF	TGCAGTGCGGGGGGAGCGGGGGATGGGACAGATACGCAGTATTTT
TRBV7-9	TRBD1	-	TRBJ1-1	CASSRLTGKNTEAFF	TGTGCCAGCAGCCGCTTGACAGGGAAGAACACTGAAGCTTTCTTT
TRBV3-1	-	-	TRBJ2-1	CASSQAWEQFF	TGTGCCAGCAGCCAAGCTTGGGAGCAGTTCTTC
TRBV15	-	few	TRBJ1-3	CATSPGFGNTIYF	TGTGCCACCAGCCCGGGCTTTGGAAACACCATATATTTT
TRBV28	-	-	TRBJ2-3	CASSLPGPTDTQYF	TGTGCCAGCAGTTTGCCGGGGCCAACGGATACGCAGTATTTT
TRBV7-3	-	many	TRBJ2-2	CASSLGGDRTGELFF	TGTGCCAGCAGCTTAGGGGGAGATCGGACCGGGGAGCTGTTTTTT
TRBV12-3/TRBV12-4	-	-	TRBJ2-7	CASSLGDLYSYEQYF	TGTGCCAGCAGTTTGGGCGACCTATACTCCTACGAGCAGTACTTC
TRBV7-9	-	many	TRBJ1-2	CASSFVAPRQGGYTF	TGTGCCAGCAGCTTCGTCGCTCCCCGACAAGGCGGCTACACCTTC
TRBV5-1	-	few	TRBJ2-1	CASSESNEQFF	TGCGCCAGCAGCGAAAGCAATGAGCAGTTCTTC
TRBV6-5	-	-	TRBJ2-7	CASSYSIGGLYEQYF	TGTGCCAGCAGTTACTCGATCGGCGGGCTCTACGAGCAGTACTTC
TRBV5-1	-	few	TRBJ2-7	CASSIGPSKEDEQYF	TGCGCCAGCAGCATTGGGCCGAGTAAAGAGGACGAGCAGTACTTC
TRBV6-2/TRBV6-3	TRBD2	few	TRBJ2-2	CASSYSSGRVTGELFF	TGTGCCAGCAGTTACTCGAGCGGGAGGGTCACCGGGGAGCTGTTTTTT
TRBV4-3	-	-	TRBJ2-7	CASSQDARGNSYEQYF	TGCGCCAGCAGCCAAGACGCCAGAGGGAATAGTTACGAGCAGTACTTC
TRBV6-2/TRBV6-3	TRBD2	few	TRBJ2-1	CASRPPGLAGNEQFF	TGTGCCAGCAGGCCTCCGGGACTAGCGGGTAATGAGCAGTTCTTC
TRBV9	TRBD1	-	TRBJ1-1	CASSVATWDRVEAFF	TGTGCCAGCAGCGTAGCTACATGGGACAGGGTGGAAGCTTTCTTT
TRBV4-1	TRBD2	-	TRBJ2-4	CASSQAQLAGGPGVDKNIQYF	TGCGCCAGCAGCCAAGCCCAACTAGCGGGGGGGCCCGGGGTCGACAAAAACATTCAGTACTTC
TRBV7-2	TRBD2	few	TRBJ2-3	CASSSRGGGASTDTQYF	TGTGCCAGCAGCTCGCGGGGCGGGGGGGCCAGCACAGATACGCAGTATTTT
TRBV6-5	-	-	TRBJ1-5	CASSYNRLNNQPQHF	TGTGCCAGCAGTTACAACCGGCTGAACAATCAGCCCCAGCATTTT